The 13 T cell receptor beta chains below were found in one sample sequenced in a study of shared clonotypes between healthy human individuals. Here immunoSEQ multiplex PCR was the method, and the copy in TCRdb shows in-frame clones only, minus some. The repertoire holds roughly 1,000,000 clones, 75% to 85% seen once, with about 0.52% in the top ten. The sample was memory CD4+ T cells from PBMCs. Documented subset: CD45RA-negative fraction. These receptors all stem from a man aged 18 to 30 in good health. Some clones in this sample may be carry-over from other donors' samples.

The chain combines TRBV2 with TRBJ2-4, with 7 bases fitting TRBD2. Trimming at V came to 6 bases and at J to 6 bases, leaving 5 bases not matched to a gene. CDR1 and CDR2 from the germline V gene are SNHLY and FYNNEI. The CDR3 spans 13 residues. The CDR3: CASRKGGVNIQYF. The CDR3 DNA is TGTGCCAGCAGGAAGGGAGGGGTAAACATTCAGTACTTC.

The CDR3 DNA sequence: TGTGCCACCGAGGGGGGGCAGGGGGAAGCAGATACGCAGTATTTT. Its translation is CATEGGQGEADTQYF. The V and J genes are TRBV2 and TRBJ2-3, with D perhaps being TRBD1 or TRBD2 (7 bases each). The CDR3 has 15 amino acids. From germline, CDR1 is SNHLY and CDR2 FYNNEI. V shed 10 bases and J shed 4 bases, with 21 bases lying between them.

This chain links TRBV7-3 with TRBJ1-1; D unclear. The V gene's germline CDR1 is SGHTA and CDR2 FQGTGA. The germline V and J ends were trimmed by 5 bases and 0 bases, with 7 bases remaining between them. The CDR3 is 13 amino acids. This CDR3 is CASSPHMNTEAFF. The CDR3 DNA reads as TGTGCCAGCAGCCCTCATATGAACACTGAAGCTTTCTTT.

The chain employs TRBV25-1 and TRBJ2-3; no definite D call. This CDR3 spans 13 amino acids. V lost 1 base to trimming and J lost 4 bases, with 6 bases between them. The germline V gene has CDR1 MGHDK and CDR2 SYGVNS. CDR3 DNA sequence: TGTGCCAGCAGTGAATTTGCGGCAGATACGCAGTATTTT. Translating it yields CASSEFAADTQYF.

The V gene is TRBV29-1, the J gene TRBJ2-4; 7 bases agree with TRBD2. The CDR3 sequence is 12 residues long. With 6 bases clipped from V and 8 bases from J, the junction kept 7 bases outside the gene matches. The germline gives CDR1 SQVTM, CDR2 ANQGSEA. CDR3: CSVGSGTDIQYF. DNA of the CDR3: TGCAGCGTGGGAAGCGGGACGGACATTCAGTACTTC.

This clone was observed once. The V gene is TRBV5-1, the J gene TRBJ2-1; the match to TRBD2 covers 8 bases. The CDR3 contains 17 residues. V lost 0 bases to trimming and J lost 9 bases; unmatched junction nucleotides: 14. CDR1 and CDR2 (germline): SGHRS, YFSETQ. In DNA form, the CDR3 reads TGCGCCAGCAGCTTGGCCGTAACGGGAGGGTCTTCGGGTGAGCAGTTCTTC. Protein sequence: CASSLAVTGGSSGEQFF.

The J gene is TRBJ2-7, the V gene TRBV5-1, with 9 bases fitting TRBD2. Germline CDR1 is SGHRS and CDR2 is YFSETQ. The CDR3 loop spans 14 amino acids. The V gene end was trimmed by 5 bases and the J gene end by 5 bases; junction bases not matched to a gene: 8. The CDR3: CASRLPVAGDEQYF. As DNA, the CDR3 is TGCGCCAGCAGACTACCCGTAGCGGGAGACGAGCAGTACTTC.

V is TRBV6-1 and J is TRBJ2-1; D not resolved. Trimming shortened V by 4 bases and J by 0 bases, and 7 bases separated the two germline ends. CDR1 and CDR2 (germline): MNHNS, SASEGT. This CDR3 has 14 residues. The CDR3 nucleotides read TGTGCCAGCAGTGGGTATATCTCCTACAATGAGCAGTTCTTC. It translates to CASSGYISYNEQFF.

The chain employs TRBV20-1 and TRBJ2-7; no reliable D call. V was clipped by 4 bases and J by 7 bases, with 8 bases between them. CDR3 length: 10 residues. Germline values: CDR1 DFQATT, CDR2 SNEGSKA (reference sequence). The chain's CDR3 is CSAIRGEQYF. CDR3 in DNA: TGCAGTGCTATTCGCGGTGAGCAGTACTTC.

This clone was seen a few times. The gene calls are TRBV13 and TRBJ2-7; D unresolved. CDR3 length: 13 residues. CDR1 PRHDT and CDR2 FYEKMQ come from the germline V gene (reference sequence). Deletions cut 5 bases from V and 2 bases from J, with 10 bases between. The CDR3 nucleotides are TGTGCCAGCAGCCCCCGCCCAGCCTACGAGCAGTACTTC. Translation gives CASSPRPAYEQYF.

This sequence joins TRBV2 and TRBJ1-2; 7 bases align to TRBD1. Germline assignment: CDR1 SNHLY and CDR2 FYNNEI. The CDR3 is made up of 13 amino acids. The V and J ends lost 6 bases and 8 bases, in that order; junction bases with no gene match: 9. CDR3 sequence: CASSTGQARGYTF. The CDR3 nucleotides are TGTGCCAGCAGCACCGGACAGGCGCGCGGCTACACCTTC.

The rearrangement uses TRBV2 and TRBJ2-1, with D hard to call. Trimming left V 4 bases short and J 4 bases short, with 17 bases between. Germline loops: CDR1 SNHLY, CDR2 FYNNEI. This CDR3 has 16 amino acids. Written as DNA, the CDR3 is TGTGCCAGCAGTGCCCCGCAAGTTATTCAGTACAATGAGCAGTTCTTC. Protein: CASSAPQVIQYNEQFF. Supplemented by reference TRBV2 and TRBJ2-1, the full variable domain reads EPEVTQTPSHQVTQMGQEVILRCVPISNHLYFYWYRQILGQKVEFLVSFYNNEISEKSEIFDDQFSVERPDGSNFTLKIRSTKLEDSAMYFCASSAPQVIQYNEQFFGPGTRLTVL.

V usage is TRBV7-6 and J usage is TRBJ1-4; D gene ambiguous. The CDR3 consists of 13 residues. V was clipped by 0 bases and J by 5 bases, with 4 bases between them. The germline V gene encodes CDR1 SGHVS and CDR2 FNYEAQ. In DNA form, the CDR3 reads TGTGCCAGCAGCTTAGCGCTAAATGAAAAACTGTTTTTT. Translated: CASSLALNEKLFF. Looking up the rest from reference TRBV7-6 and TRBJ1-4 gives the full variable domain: GAGVSQSPRYKVTKRGQDVALRCDPISGHVSLYWYRQALGQGPEFLTYFNYEAQQDKSGLPNDRFSAERPEGSISTLTIQRTEQRDSAMYRCASSLALNEKLFFGSGTQLSVL.